These 12 T cell receptor beta chains share one sample of origin, sequenced in a study of blood T cell repertoires in COVID-19. The assay was immunoSEQ multiplex PCR, and TCRdb's table has in-frame clones only and misses some. Here the sample spans 410,000 or so clones, roughly 88% being singletons. The sample taken for sequencing was peripheral blood. The receptors were gathered from a woman younger than 45 with active or convalescent COVID-19.

This clone came up a few times. The genes are TRBV12-3 or TRBV12-4 and TRBJ2-7; no reliable D call. CDR3 length equals 12 residues. Trimming cost V 5 bases and J 1 base, with 6 bases left between them. CDR3 sequence (DNA): TGTGCCAGCAGTAAGCCATCCTACGAGCAGTACTTC. Translation: CASSKPSYEQYF.

The V call is TRBV6-2 or TRBV6-3, the J call TRBJ1-4, with 8 bases lining up with TRBD1. The trim removed 2 bases at V and 13 bases at J, leaving 3 bases unmatched. The length of the CDR3 is 12 residues. The germline V gene encodes CDR1 MNHEY and CDR2 SVGEGT. The chain's CDR3 is CASSYRTGRLFF. In DNA, the CDR3 is TGTGCCAGCAGTTACAGGACAGGGAGACTGTTTTTT.

This rearrangement joins TRBV5-8 to TRBJ2-5, with 8 positions matching TRBD1. The germline V gene has CDR1 SGHTS and CDR2 YDEGEE. The CDR3 is made up of 16 amino acids. After removal of 4 bases from V and 3 bases from J, the junction contained 11 bases not matched to a gene. The CDR3 sequence is CASSKTRTGWEETQYF. CDR3 bases: TGTGCCAGCAGCAAAACGCGGACAGGGTGGGAAGAGACCCAGTACTTC.

This clone was counted a few times. The rearrangement links TRBV30 to TRBJ1-2; 9 positions match TRBD1. The germline gives CDR1 GTSNPN, CDR2 SVGIG (reference sequence). This CDR3 contains 14 residues. Germline trimming cut 2 bases from V and 7 bases from J; bases unmatched to any gene: 8. Written as DNA, the CDR3 is TGTGCCTGGAGTCCGGACAGGGGCCGATTTGGCTACACCTTC. Translation gives CAWSPDRGRFGYTF.

The rearrangement links TRBV27 to TRBJ1-2, with a weak D call TRBD1 (6 bases). Between the trimmed V and J ends, which lost 4 bases and 4 bases, there was a span of 16 bases. Germline values: CDR1 MNHEY, CDR2 SMNVEV (reference sequence). The CDR3 is 15 residues long. The DNA for the CDR3 is TGTGCCAGCAGTTCCCTGTCGGGACACATCTATGGCTACACCTTC. It encodes CASSSLSGHIYGYTF.

As for this clone: This same CDR3 is encoded by further DNA sequences in the sample. CDR3 amino acids: CASSFGQGGYNEQFF. The CDR3 nucleotides read TGTGCCAGCAGCTTTGGACAGGGGGGTTACAATGAGCAGTTCTTC. The chain is built from TRBV27 and TRBJ2-1; 10 positions match TRBD1. The CDR3 runs to 15 residues. V dropped 6 bases and J dropped 4; count of bases not matched to a gene: 6. Germline CDR1 is MNHEY and CDR2 is SMNVEV (reference sequence).

In regard to this clone: The same CDR3 also results from other DNA sequences found in this sample. The chain uses TRBV7-9 and TRBJ2-7, with 7 nucleotides matching TRBD1. Trimming at V came to 1 base and at J to 2 bases, leaving 2 bases not matched to a gene. CDR3 size: 14 residues. CDR1 is SEHNR and CDR2 is FQNEAQ in the germline V gene (reference sequence). CDR3 DNA: TGTGCCAGCAGCTTAGGGGACAGACCCTACGAGCAGTACTTC. Residues: CASSLGDRPYEQYF.

The chain combines TRBV6-5 with TRBJ1-1; no definite D call. Trimming took off 4 bases at V and 1 base at J, with 10 bases between the two ends. CDR3 length: 14 amino acids. The germline gives CDR1 MNHEY, CDR2 SVGAGI. CDR3 amino acids: CASSSHNENTEAFF. As DNA, the CDR3 is TGTGCCAGCAGTTCCCACAATGAGAACACTGAAGCTTTCTTT.

This clone appeared once. The V gene is TRBV6-1, the J gene TRBJ1-1, with D perhaps matching TRBD1 (5 bases). Trimming removed 0 bases at V and 0 bases at J, with 23 bases between. Germline-derived CDR1 and CDR2 are MNHNS and SASEGT. The length of the CDR3 is 20 residues. The CDR3 DNA is TGTGCCAGCAGTGAAGCGACGGGACTCCTCTTGGGTGTTATGAACACTGAAGCTTTCTTT. Residues: CASSEATGLLLGVMNTEAFF.

CDR3 nucleotides: TGTGCCAGCAGCTACGGGACTAGCGGGGCCCGGAATGAGCAGTTCTTC. It yields the protein CASSYGTSGARNEQFF. The chain is built from TRBV11-3 and TRBJ2-1; 13 bases fit TRBD2. The CDR3 runs to 16 residues. CDR1 is SGHNT, CDR2 YENEEA, per germline. V dropped 4 bases and J dropped 7; count of bases not matched to a gene: 7.

The chain is built from TRBV6-5 and TRBJ1-1; D gene uncertain. From germline, CDR1 is MNHEY and CDR2 SVGAGI. The CDR3 extends over 13 amino acids. V lost 6 bases to trimming and J lost 2 bases, with 10 bases between them. CDR3 coding DNA: TGTGCCAGCAGGGCAGTACGAAACACTGAAGCTTTCTTT. This sequence encodes CASRAVRNTEAFF.

A remark on this clone: At the DNA level, this CDR3 is encoded by other sequences in the same sample as well. The chain combines TRBV19 with TRBJ1-5; D possibly corresponds to TRBD1 (5 bases). From germline, CDR1 is LNHDA and CDR2 SQIVND (reference sequence). This CDR3 spans 15 amino acids. The V gene lost 5 bases and the J gene lost 0 bases, with 11 bases spanning the gap. In nucleotides, the CDR3 is TGTGCCAGTAGTCGGGGGGATTATAGCAATCAGCCCCAGCATTTT. Its translation is CASSRGDYSNQPQHF. Complete variable domain (other parts from reference TRBV19 and TRBJ1-5): DGGITQSPKYLFRKEGQNVTLSCEQNLNHDAMYWYRQDPGQGLRLIYYSQIVNDFQKGDIAEGYSVSREKKESFPLTVTSAQKNPTAFYLCASSRGDYSNQPQHFGDGTRLSIL.